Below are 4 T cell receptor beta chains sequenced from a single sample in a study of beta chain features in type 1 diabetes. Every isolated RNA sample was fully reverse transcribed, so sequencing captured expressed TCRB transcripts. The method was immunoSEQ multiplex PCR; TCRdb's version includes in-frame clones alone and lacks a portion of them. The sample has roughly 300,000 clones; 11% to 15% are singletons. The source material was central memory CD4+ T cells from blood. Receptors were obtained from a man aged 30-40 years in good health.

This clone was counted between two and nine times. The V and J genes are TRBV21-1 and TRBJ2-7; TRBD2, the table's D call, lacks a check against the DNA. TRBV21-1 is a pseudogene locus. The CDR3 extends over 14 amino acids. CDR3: CASSRGRGFYEQYV. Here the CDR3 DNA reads TGTGCCAGCAGTCGGGGCCGGGGGTTCTACGAGCAGTACGTC.

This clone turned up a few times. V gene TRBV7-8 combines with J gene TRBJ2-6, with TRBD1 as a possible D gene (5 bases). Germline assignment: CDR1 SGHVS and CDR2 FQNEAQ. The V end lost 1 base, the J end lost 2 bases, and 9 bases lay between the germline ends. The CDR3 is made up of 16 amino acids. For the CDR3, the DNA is TGTGCCAGCAGCTTAGAGGGGCAGGCTGGGGCCAACGTCCTGACTTTC. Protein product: CASSLEGQAGANVLTF.

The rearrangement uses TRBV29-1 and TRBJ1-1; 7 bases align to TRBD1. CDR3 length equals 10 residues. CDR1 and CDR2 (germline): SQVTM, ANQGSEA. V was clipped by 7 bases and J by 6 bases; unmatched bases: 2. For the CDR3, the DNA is TGCAGCGCAGGGACAGCTGAAGCTTTCTTT. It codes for CSAGTAEAFF.

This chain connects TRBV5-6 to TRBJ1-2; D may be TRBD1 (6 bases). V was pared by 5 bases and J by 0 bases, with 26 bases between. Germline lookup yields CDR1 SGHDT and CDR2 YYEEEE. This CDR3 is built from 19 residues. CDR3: CASSPYISTPQGANYGYTF. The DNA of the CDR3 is TGTGCCAGCAGTCCTTATATATCAACGCCACAGGGAGCTAACTATGGCTACACCTTC.